A single sample gave rise to the 22 T cell receptor beta chains below, sequenced in a study of CXCR3-negative and CXCR3-positive naive CD8 T cells. Whole-study results and caveats: When CXCR3-positive naive cells were set against CXCR3-negative naive cells, the former had more hydrophobic TRB CDR3s.

It was by 5' RACE with UMI labels that the TRB cDNA libraries were prepared. TCRdb derives one entry per CDR3 protein from the 5' RACE reads, leaving out DNA. This table holds tens of thousands of distinct CDR3 sequences. These receptors have no identified antigens. The sequenced sample was naive CXCR3+ CD8+ T cells from blood. Subset here: CD45RO-CCR7+CD27+CD95- naive CD8+ T cells expressing CXCR3 (TNR3+). These receptor sequences come from a human donor in good health. Some clones in this sample may be carry-over from other donors' samples.

The rearrangement uses TRBV6-2 or TRBV6-3 and TRBJ2-7; no DNA is available, so the TRBD1 call from TCRdb remains unchecked. This CDR3 contains 13 residues. The germline V gene encodes CDR1 MNHEY and CDR2 SVGEGT. The CDR3 is CATEDRGELVKYF.

The CDR3 reads CASSSTTGTSLGETQYF. The chain recombines TRBV11-2 with TRBJ2-5; the TCRdb D gene call, TRBD2, has no DNA to confirm it. This CDR3 has 17 residues. Germline V gene sequence: CDR1 SGHAT, CDR2 FQNNGV.

The chain recombines TRBV11-2 with TRBJ2-4. This CDR3 spans 14 amino acids. CDR1 SGHAT and CDR2 FQNNGV come from the germline V gene. The CDR3 here is CASSPLVAKNIQYF.

V and J are TRBV5-1 and TRBJ1-1; without DNA, the TCRdb call of TRBD1 cannot be checked. CDR1 SGHRS and CDR2 YFSETQ come from the germline V gene. The CDR3 totals 11 residues. This CDR3 reads CASSQGLGAFF.

The chain carries TRBV7-9 and TRBJ2-1. The CDR3 loop spans 16 amino acids. Germline-derived CDR1 and CDR2 are SEHNR and FQNEAQ (reference sequence). This CDR3 reads CASSLFGGGSYNEQFF.

The rearrangement uses TRBV28 and TRBJ1-2; TCRdb's assignment of TRBD1 cannot be checked, as there is no DNA. This CDR3 has 16 residues. In germline, CDR1 is MDHEN, CDR2 SYDVKM. The CDR3 is CASSPWTGEGIYGYTF.

The V call is TRBV10-2, the J call TRBJ1-1; the D call from TCRdb, TRBD1, cannot be confirmed without DNA. CDR3 length: 13 residues. Germline V gives CDR1 WSHSY, CDR2 SAAADI. CDR3 amino acids: CASSQGPNTEAFF.

The chain links TRBV9 to TRBJ2-7. CDR1 SGDLS and CDR2 YYNGEE come from the germline V gene. The CDR3 has 14 residues. Here the CDR3 reads CASSVGGDAYEQYF.

CDR3 loop: CSVLLGRAGNTIYF. The rearrangement joins TRBV29-1 to TRBJ1-3; no DNA is available, so the TRBD1 call from TCRdb remains unchecked. The germline V gene encodes CDR1 SQVTM and CDR2 ANQGSEA. This CDR3 is 14 amino acids long.

The chain combines TRBV29-1 with TRBJ2-7; the TRBD1 assignment by TCRdb is unverifiable without DNA. Germline lookup yields CDR1 SQVTM and CDR2 ANQGSEA. The CDR3 loop spans 12 amino acids. This CDR3 reads CSVTGERGEQYF.

The V gene is TRBV6-5, the J gene TRBJ2-3; TCRdb's D call of TRBD1 is untestable without DNA. This CDR3 is 16 amino acids long. Germline V CDR1 and CDR2: MNHEY, SVGAGI. The CDR3 here is CASSYSPRGADDTQYF.

The chain combines TRBV28 with TRBJ2-7; no DNA is available, so the TRBD1 call from TCRdb remains unchecked. CDR1 and CDR2 from the germline V gene are MDHEN and SYDVKM. The CDR3 runs to 16 residues. The CDR3 region is CASSLFLTGAADEQYF.

V and J are TRBV12-3 or TRBV12-4 and TRBJ1-2; TCRdb picks TRBD1, but there is no DNA to check that call. This CDR3 is 14 amino acids long. The CDR3 sequence: CASRSVLGQERYTF.

The chain recombines TRBV29-1 with TRBJ1-1. CDR3 size: 15 residues. Germline CDR1 SQVTM, CDR2 ANQGSEA. CDR3: CSVEESEGWNTEAFF.

This rearrangement joins TRBV6-5 to TRBJ1-3; no DNA is available, so the TRBD1 call from TCRdb remains unchecked. Germline CDR1 and CDR2: MNHEY and SVGAGI. The CDR3 sequence is 16 residues long. This chain's CDR3 is CASSYGTATSGNTIYF.

The gene calls are TRBV4-3 and TRBJ2-1; as DNA is missing, the TRBD2 call by TCRdb cannot be tested. CDR1 is LGHNA and CDR2 is YSLEER in the germline V gene. The length of the CDR3 is 13 residues. The CDR3 loop reads CASSQYGRGEQFF.

The chain has TRBV5-1 and TRBJ1-1; TCRdb returns TRBD1, unconfirmable since there is no DNA. Germline-derived CDR1 and CDR2 are SGHRS and YFSETQ. The CDR3 spans 15 residues. The CDR3 spells CASTSNSGGATEAFF.

This sequence joins TRBV4-3 and TRBJ2-2; TCRdb names TRBD1, which stays unverified in the absence of DNA. CDR1 and CDR2 (germline): LGHNA, YSLEER. The length of the CDR3 is 17 residues. This chain's CDR3 is CASSPAGWTGVTGELFF.

The CDR3 loop is CASSLESSPYNEQFF. The chain joins TRBV5-5 to TRBJ2-1. Germline CDR1 and CDR2: SGHKS and YYEKEE (reference sequence). This CDR3 contains 15 residues.

V gene TRBV7-9 combines with J gene TRBJ1-2; TCRdb lists TRBD1, though no DNA is available to test this call. Germline V CDR1 and CDR2: SEHNR, FQNEAQ (reference sequence). CDR3 size: 15 residues. CDR3 region: CASSLSFGGPYGYTF.

The V call is TRBV28, the J call TRBJ2-1; no DNA is available, so the TRBD2 call from TCRdb remains unchecked. The germline CDR1 and CDR2 sequences are MDHEN and SYDVKM. This CDR3 region has 19 residues. The CDR3 spells CASSLLGLAGGQAYNEQFF.

V is TRBV4-1 and J is TRBJ2-7. This CDR3 is built from 13 residues. Per germline, CDR1 MGHRA and CDR2 YSYEKL. The CDR3 region is CASSQDRVYEQYF.